This T cell receptor beta chain emerged from a study of T cell responses to AZD1222 COVID-19 vaccine. Study outcomes and limitations: Seropositive at baseline were only a handful of AZD1222 recipients. Two doses of AZD1222 preceded a rise in Spike-specific TCR breadth and depth. Among vaccine-associated CD4 TCRs, coverage spanned spike, with dominance at 160-218 and 743-854.

The repertoire was sequenced with immunoSEQ multiplex PCR; TCRdb's copy has only in-frame clones and lacks some. Among fewer than 120,000 clones, around 82% were seen once, and the ten largest hold less than 5%. Germline trimming cut 2 bases from V and 0 bases from J; bases unmatched to any gene: 9. CDR3 length equals 18 residues. CDR1 and CDR2 from the germline V gene are SGDLS and YYNGEE. A remark on this clone: Its matching antigen is unknown.

This clonotype was obtained from an adult in good health. This material consisted of peripheral blood, taken on day 0 of AZD1222 vaccination. The rearrangement links TRBV9 to TRBJ1-4; 8 nucleotides match TRBD1. The CDR3, as DNA: TGTGCCAGCAGCGTGGTACAGGGGGTTTTGGCAACTAATGAAAAACTGTTTTTT. Its translation is CASSVVQGVLATNEKLFF.